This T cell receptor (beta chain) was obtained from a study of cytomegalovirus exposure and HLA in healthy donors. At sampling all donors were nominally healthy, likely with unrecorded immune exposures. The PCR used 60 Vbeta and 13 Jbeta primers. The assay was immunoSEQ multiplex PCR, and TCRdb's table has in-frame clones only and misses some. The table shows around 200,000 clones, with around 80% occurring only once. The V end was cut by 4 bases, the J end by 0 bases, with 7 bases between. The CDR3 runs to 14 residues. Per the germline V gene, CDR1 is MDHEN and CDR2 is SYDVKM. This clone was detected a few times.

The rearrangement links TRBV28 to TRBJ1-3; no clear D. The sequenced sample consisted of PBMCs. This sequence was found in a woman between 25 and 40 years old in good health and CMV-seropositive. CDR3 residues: CASSSSSSGNTIYF. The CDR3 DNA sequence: TGTGCCAGCAGTTCGTCGAGCTCTGGAAACACCATATATTTT.